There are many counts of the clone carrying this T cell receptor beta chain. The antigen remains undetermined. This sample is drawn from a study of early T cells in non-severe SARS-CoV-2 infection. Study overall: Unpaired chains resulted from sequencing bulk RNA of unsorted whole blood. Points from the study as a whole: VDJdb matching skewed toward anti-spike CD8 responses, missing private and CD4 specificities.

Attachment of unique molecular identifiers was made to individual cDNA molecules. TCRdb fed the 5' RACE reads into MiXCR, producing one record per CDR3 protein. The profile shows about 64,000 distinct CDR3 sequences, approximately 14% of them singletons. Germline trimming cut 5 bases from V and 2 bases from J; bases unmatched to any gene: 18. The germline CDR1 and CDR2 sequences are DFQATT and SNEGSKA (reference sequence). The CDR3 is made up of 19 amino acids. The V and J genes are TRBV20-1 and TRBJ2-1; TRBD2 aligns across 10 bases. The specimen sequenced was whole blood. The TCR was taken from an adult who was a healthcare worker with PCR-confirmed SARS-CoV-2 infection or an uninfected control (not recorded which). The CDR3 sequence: CSAPLTRSGGAITYNEQFF. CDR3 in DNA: TGCAGTGCTCCCCTTACGAGGAGCGGGGGGGCGATAACCTACAATGAGCAGTTCTTC.